This entry features one TCR beta chain sequence. Its antigen is currently unknown. This specimen comes from a study of T cell responses to AZD1222 COVID-19 vaccine. Study conclusions and caveats: Clonal diversity may have been underestimated in mostly white British donors. The reported proportion of spike-specific TCRs targeting unmutated variant regions was nearly half.

The assay was immunoSEQ multiplex PCR, and TCRdb's table has in-frame clones only and misses some. The sample records some 130,000 clones, approximately 90% being singletons. The specimen was peripheral blood, collected on day 0 of AZD1222 vaccination. The TCR comes from an adult in good health.

CDR3 region: CASGLQPGGEKLFF. Written as DNA, the CDR3 is TGTGCTAGTGGACTTCAACCCGGGGGTGAAAAACTGTTTTTT. This chain joins TRBV12-5 and TRBJ1-4, with D possibly being TRBD1 (5 bases). The V gene's germline CDR1 is LGHNT and CDR2 FRNRAP. V gave up 6 bases and J gave up 7 bases, with 15 bases separating them. CDR3 length: 14 amino acids.